This T cell receptor beta chain was found in a study of human T cells and chemical hapten exposure. Study background: Upper inner arm skin measuring approximately 2 cm by approximately 2 cm received 2% DPC for sensitization.

The length of the CDR3 is 12 residues. The germline gives CDR1 SGHNT, CDR2 YENEEA. Trimming pared 5 bases from V and 7 bases from J, leaving 12 bases between. Unique molecular identifiers were attached to individual cDNA molecules during library preparation. Via MiXCR, TCRdb re-called the RACE reads, giving one row per CDR3 protein. The repertoire consists of about 110,000 distinct CDR3 sequences, with approximately 10% occurring once and the leading ten covering under 4.5%. Time point of the sample: patch test 1, 2 weeks after DPC sensitization. Treatment denoted: therapeutic diphenylcyclopropenone sensitization with weekly scalp DPC. Ahead of applying each patch test, blood was sampled.

The chain combines TRBV11-3 with TRBJ2-7; weak D call: TRBD1 (7 bases). The clonotype was recovered from a woman between 40 and 55 years old with alopecia areata. Some clones in this sample may be carry-over from other donors' samples. Specimen: whole blood, collected in connection with sensitization to the hapten diphenylcyclopropenone (DPC). The CDR3 nucleotides read TGTGCCAGCAGCCCAGGGGGGTTTGAGCAGTACTTC. Encoded protein: CASSPGGFEQYF.